The 5 T cell receptor beta chains below were found in one sample sequenced in a study of shared clonotypes between healthy human individuals. Repertoires were generated with immunoSEQ multiplex PCR, while TCRdb's copy carries only in-frame clones and drops some. The top ten hold 1.5% of the sample, which has about 960,000 clones, approximately 80% seen once. The sample was memory CD4+ T cells sorted from blood. The subset is: CD45RA-negative fraction. These receptors were taken from a man younger than 30 in good health.

V and J are TRBV6-1 and TRBJ2-7; TRBD2 matches 7 bases. CDR1 MNHNS and CDR2 SASEGT come from the germline V gene. This CDR3 contains 14 residues. The V gene end was trimmed by 1 base and the J gene end by 4 bases; junction bases not matched to a gene: 4. This CDR3 reads CASSEGGGMYEQYF. DNA of the CDR3: TGTGCCAGCAGTGAAGGGGGGGGTATGTACGAGCAGTACTTC.

In its sample, this clone was seen a few times. The CDR3 is CASSSTVSNYGYTF. CDR3 in DNA: TGCGCCAGCAGCTCTACAGTTTCTAACTATGGCTACACCTTC. The gene calls are TRBV5-1 and TRBJ1-2, with D uncertain. Looked up from germline, CDR1 is SGHRS and CDR2 is YFSETQ. The CDR3 is 14 residues long. Trimming removed 3 bases from V and 0 bases from J, with 9 bases in between.

The chain employs TRBV6-5 and TRBJ1-6; perhaps TRBD1 as D (5 bases). This CDR3 is 15 amino acids long. Germline loops: CDR1 MNHEY, CDR2 SVGAGI. The ends were cut back, 8 bases at V and 5 bases at J, with 16 bases in the middle. CDR3 amino acids: CASGDRDSNNSPLHF. The CDR3 coding sequence is TGTGCCAGCGGAGACCGGGACTCTAATAATTCACCCCTCCACTTT.

The CDR3 DNA reads as TGTGCCACTACTGCGGGGTTGGGGCGCACAGATACGCAGTATTTT. Amino acid sequence: CATTAGLGRTDTQYF. V gene TRBV7-2 combines with J gene TRBJ2-3, with D tentatively TRBD2 (6 bases). CDR1 is SGHTA and CDR2 is FQGNSA in the germline V gene. This CDR3 spans 15 amino acids. V was clipped by 10 bases and J by 1 base, with 18 bases between them.

This clone was picked up one time. The V call is TRBV30, the J call TRBJ1-4; a weak D match, TRBD1 (5 bases). CDR3 length: 11 amino acids. V was pared by 5 bases and J by 6 bases, with 7 bases between. Per the germline V gene, CDR1 is GTSNPN and CDR2 is SVGIG (reference sequence). The CDR3 sequence: CAWGADEKLFF. For the CDR3, the DNA is TGTGCCTGGGGGGCCGATGAAAAACTGTTTTTT.